The 18 T cell receptor beta chains below all came from one sample that was sequenced in a study of breast tumors, draining lymph nodes, adjacent tissues. Samples came from axillary lymph nodes draining the breast cancer. TCRdb redid the calling of the multiplex PCR reads with MiXCR, one entry per CDR3 protein. Of some 85,000 distinct CDR3 sequences in the sample, around 29% are singletons; the top ten hold about 8%. Sequences were obtained from axillary lymph node tissue. The receptors were gathered from a female donor with breast cancer. Some clones in this sample may be carry-over from other donors' samples.

The V and J genes are TRBV7-3 and TRBJ2-7, with 13 positions matching TRBD2. CDR1 is SGHTA and CDR2 is FQGTGA in the germline V gene. The J segment lost 3 bases and the V segment lost 3 bases, leaving 2 bases of the junction unmatched. The CDR3 is 15 residues long. CDR3 sequence (DNA): TGTGCCAGCAGCTTGGGACTAGCGGGAATCTACGAGCAGTACTTC. Residues: CASSLGLAGIYEQYF.

This clonotype appeared many times. This chain links TRBV20-1 with TRBJ1-3; 8 nucleotides match TRBD1. Germline values: CDR1 DFQATT, CDR2 SNEGSKA (reference sequence). V gave up 3 bases and J gave up 0 bases; unmatched junction bases: 7. The CDR3 covers 16 residues. CDR3 bases: TGCAGTGCTAGGGACCGGGACAGGTTCTCTGGAAACACCATATATTTT. This codes for CSARDRDRFSGNTIYF.

J is TRBJ2-1 and V is TRBV6-5, with no clear D. Germline V gene data show CDR1 as MNHEY and CDR2 as SVGAGI. This CDR3 is 17 amino acids long. V lost 5 bases, J lost 0 bases, and 17 bases lay in between. The CDR3 coding sequence is TGTGCCAGCAGTCACGCAGGTCAACTGAGCTCCTACAATGAGCAGTTCTTC. Its protein is CASSHAGQLSSYNEQFF.

The table lists this clonotype with many counts. V and J are TRBV9 and TRBJ2-3; D unresolved. CDR3 size: 13 residues. The germline CDR1 and CDR2 sequences are SGDLS and YYNGEE. The V gene lost 0 bases and the J gene lost 4 bases, with 6 bases spanning the gap. CDR3 in DNA: TGTGCCAGCAGCGTAGGTAGCCCAGATACGCAGTATTTT. Its protein product is CASSVGSPDTQYF.

A word on this clonotype: A read error is possible here, since a much larger clone lies one base away. The chain couples TRBV6-6 to TRBJ2-2, with D perhaps matching TRBD1 (6 bases). With 2 bases removed from V and 7 bases from J, the gap between germline ends came to 14 bases. The CDR3 loop spans 15 amino acids. Per the germline V gene, CDR1 is MNHNY and CDR2 is SVGAGI (reference sequence). CDR3 region: CASSYPSQGYGELFF. The CDR3 DNA is TGTGCCAGCAGTTACCCGTCTCAGGGGTACGGGGAGCTGTTTTTT.

The sample holds many counts of this clonotype. The chain recombines TRBV11-2 with TRBJ1-2, with D uncertain. The V end lost 2 bases, the J end lost 4 bases, and 8 bases lay between the germline ends. The CDR3 is 13 amino acids. Germline V gene data show CDR1 as SGHAT and CDR2 as FQNNGV. The CDR3 spells CASSLTGSYGYTF. CDR3 bases: TGTGCCAGCAGCTTAACGGGCAGCTATGGCTACACCTTC.

The rearrangement uses TRBV11-3 and TRBJ2-5; tentatively, D is TRBD2 (6 bases). The CDR3 contains 15 residues. The V end lost 4 bases, the J end lost 1 base, and 13 bases lay between the germline ends. The germline gives CDR1 SGHNT, CDR2 YENEEA. The CDR3 sequence is CASSWYGSRQETQYF. CDR3 DNA sequence: TGTGCCAGCAGCTGGTACGGGAGTCGCCAAGAGACCCAGTACTTC.

This clonotype was observed many times. The V gene is TRBV5-1, the J gene TRBJ2-5; D possibly corresponds to TRBD2 (6 bases). Trimming removed 7 bases from V and 4 bases from J, with 14 bases in between. The CDR3 contains 13 residues. The germline CDR1 and CDR2 sequences are SGHRS and YFSETQ. CDR3 DNA: TGCGCCAGCGGGGAAGGGAGGTCAGAGACCCAGTACTTC. Its translation: CASGEGRSETQYF.

The chain uses TRBV6-4 and TRBJ2-6; 7 bases agree with TRBD1. The CDR3 length is 16 residues. Trimming cost V 2 bases and J 5 bases; bases outside gene matches: 6. Germline V gene data show CDR1 as MRHNA and CDR2 as SNTAGT. CDR3 in amino acids: CASSDGQDSRANVLTF. The DNA for the CDR3 is TGTGCCAGCAGTGACGGACAGGACTCGAGGGCCAACGTCCTGACTTTC.

The V call is TRBV25-1, the J call TRBJ2-3; TRBD2 agrees at 8 bases. Germline-derived CDR1 and CDR2 are MGHDK and SYGVNS. CDR3 length: 17 amino acids. Unmatched junction bases numbered 10, after V lost 1 base and J lost 4 bases. DNA of the CDR3: TGTGCCAGCAGTGAATCCTACATAGCGGGACCCCCAGATACGCAGTATTTT. Amino acid sequence: CASSESYIAGPPDTQYF.

At least ten counts were recorded for this clonotype. V and J are TRBV20-1 and TRBJ2-5; D may match TRBD1 or TRBD2 (5 bases each). There are 15 residues in the CDR3. Germline V gene sequence: CDR1 DFQATT, CDR2 SNEGSKA (reference sequence). Trimming removed 0 bases from V and 5 bases from J, with 16 bases in between. DNA for the CDR3: TGCAGTGCTAGAGATTGGGCAAAGGGGAGTGAGACCCAGTACTTC. Translation: CSARDWAKGSETQYF.

This clonotype was recorded at least ten times. The chain links TRBV5-6 to TRBJ1-4, with D tentatively TRBD1 (6 bases). CDR3 length: 14 amino acids. Germline lookup yields CDR1 SGHDT and CDR2 YYEEEE. The V end lost 5 bases, the J end lost 6 bases, and 14 bases lay between the germline ends. CDR3 region: CASRKQGWDEKLFF. The CDR3 DNA follows: TGTGCCAGCAGAAAGCAGGGGTGGGATGAAAAACTGTTTTTT.

This clonotype was seen many times. The V call is TRBV20-1, the J call TRBJ2-7, with TRBD2 identical over 13 bases. Germline trimming cut 3 bases from V and 2 bases from J; bases unmatched to any gene: 7. The germline CDR1 and CDR2 sequences are DFQATT and SNEGSKA (reference sequence). CDR3 size: 16 residues. The CDR3, as DNA: TGCAGTGCTAGGCCACTAGCGGGAGGGCATACCTACGAGCAGTACTTC. Translated, it gives CSARPLAGGHTYEQYF.

This clonotype was recorded once. The chain employs TRBV29-1 and TRBJ1-2; TRBD1 aligns across 9 bases. Trimming at V came to 7 bases and at J to 8 bases, leaving 14 bases not matched to a gene. Germline CDR1 reads SQVTM; CDR2 reads ANQGSEA. This CDR3 has 14 amino acids. CDR3: CSGFFGTGQGGYTF. The CDR3 nucleotides are TGCAGCGGTTTCTTTGGGACAGGGCAGGGGGGCTACACCTTC.

The rearrangement joins TRBV27 to TRBJ2-4; D may be TRBD1 or TRBD2 (5 bases each). V lost 2 bases to trimming and J lost 1 base, with 12 bases between them. The CDR3 sequence is 16 residues long. From germline, CDR1 is MNHEY and CDR2 SMNVEV (reference sequence). The CDR3 loop reads CASSLDSGTAKNIQYF. DNA for the CDR3: TGTGCCAGCAGTTTAGATTCAGGGACGGCCAAAAACATTCAGTACTTC.

The CDR3 coding sequence is TGTGCCAGCAGCCTGTTGTCCGGGACAGGGGTGAGCACAGATACGCAGTATTTT. This sequence encodes CASSLLSGTGVSTDTQYF. The chain recombines TRBV7-3 with TRBJ2-3; the match to TRBD1 covers 10 bases. V was pared by 5 bases and J by 0 bases, with 11 bases of the junction left unmatched. The CDR3 spans 18 residues. Looked up from germline, CDR1 is SGHTA and CDR2 is FQGTGA.

This clonotype has ten or more counts. The chain joins TRBV12-3 or TRBV12-4 to TRBJ2-1; D remains ambiguous. This CDR3 has 13 amino acids. Trimming removed 3 bases at V and 5 bases at J, with 8 bases between. The CDR3 coding sequence is TGTGCCAGCAGTTTCACCCGGGACAATGAGCAGTTCTTC. This translates into CASSFTRDNEQFF.

Details on this clonotype: A much larger clone is a single base away; this may be a read error. The V call is TRBV12-3 or TRBV12-4, the J call TRBJ1-1, with TRBD1 matching 8 bases. This CDR3 spans 16 amino acids. The CDR3 is CAGSSNGQGWNTEAFF. CDR3 DNA: TGTGCCGGCAGTTCCAACGGACAGGGTTGGAACACTGAAGCTTTCTTT.